Given below is one T cell receptor beta chain in context. Its antigen is as yet unknown. One end of the junction varies from germline; a read error may be responsible. This entry is derived from a study of response to subunit inactivated influenza vaccine. Study conclusions and caveats: Few additional T cells are recruited per seasonal influenza vaccination, authors suggested.

TCRdb used MiXCR to reprocess the RT-PCR reads, holding one entry per CDR3 protein. The table has 710,000 or so distinct CDR3 sequences, roughly 14% seen once. CDR1 is DFQATT, CDR2 SNEGSKA, per germline (reference sequence). The CDR3 spans 18 residues. Specimen: PBMCs from blood, collected roughly 12 days after vaccination. The sequence was collected from a man in his fifties who received an inactivated influenza vaccine. The chain employs TRBV20-1 and TRBJ2-1, with TRBD2 matching over 13 bases. DNA for the CDR3: TGCAGCGCTAGAGAACGACTAGCGGGAGGCCTTTACTACAATGAGCAGTTCTTC. This sequence encodes CSARERLAGGLYYNEQFF.